This is a list of T cell receptor beta chains from one sample in a study of T cells after yellow fever vaccination. MiXCR was run by TCRdb on the 5' RACE reads, yielding one entry per CDR3 protein. The sample gives 350,000 to 450,000 distinct CDR3 sequences, roughly a sixth of which show up once; about 18% is in the top ten. The source was PBMCs, collected before the yellow fever booster vaccination. The receptors come from a man younger than 35 who received the YFV17D yellow fever vaccine. The CDR3 runs from the conserved cysteine through the conserved F or W. The order of the fields is clone size, V gene, J gene, D gene, CDR3 protein, CDR3 DNA. The D gene is left open where the match is weak. Rows may omit the clone size; those that give it use once, few, many or a size class.

-	TRBV19	TRBJ1-2	-	CASTGEHGYTF	TGTGCCAGTACAGGGGAGCATGGCTACACCTTC
few	TRBV20-1	TRBJ1-1	-	CSARSPRDWEAFF	TGCAGTGCTAGATCTCCTAGGGACTGGGAAGCTTTCTTT
-	TRBV6-5	TRBJ2-1	-	CASSWQGGYNEQFF	TGTGCCAGCAGTTGGCAGGGGGGTTACAATGAGCAGTTCTTC
-	TRBV20-1	TRBJ1-2	-	CSAQSANYGYTF	TGCAGTGCCCAAAGCGCTAACTATGGCTACACCTTC
-	TRBV4-1	TRBJ2-3	TRBD2	CASSSRVGGAVDTQYF	TGCGCCAGCAGTTCTCGGGTCGGGGGGGCGGTAGATACGCAGTATTTT
-	TRBV3-1	TRBJ1-2	-	CASSQDQSGSYGYTF	TGTGCCAGCAGCCAAGATCAATCGGGGAGCTATGGCTACACCTTC
few	TRBV18	TRBJ2-6	TRBD2	CASSSRLAGGRSGANVLTF	TGTGCCAGCTCATCTAGACTAGCGGGGGGGCGCTCTGGGGCCAACGTCCTGACTTTC
-	TRBV19	TRBJ1-1	-	CASSIWAAGSGTEAFF	TGTGCCAGTAGTATATGGGCTGCAGGGTCGGGCACTGAAGCTTTCTTT
many	TRBV27	TRBJ2-5	-	CAIWSETQYF	TGTGCCATCTGGTCAGAGACCCAGTACTTC
few	TRBV4-1	TRBJ2-3	-	CASSLEPGHADTQYF	TGCGCCAGCAGCTTGGAACCGGGACACGCAGATACGCAGTATTTT
few	TRBV7-2	TRBJ2-1	-	CASSSLGRISSYNEQFF	TGTGCCAGCAGCTCCCTGGGGAGAATCAGCTCCTACAATGAGCAGTTCTTC
few	TRBV6-2/TRBV6-3	TRBJ1-1	-	CASSLWRANTEAFF	TGTGCCAGCAGTTTGTGGCGTGCCAACACTGAAGCTTTCTTT
-	TRBV7-2	TRBJ2-3	TRBD2	CASSSAGGRGDTQYF	TGTGCCAGCAGCTCAGCGGGGGGGCGAGGAGATACGCAGTATTTT
-	TRBV7-2	TRBJ1-6	-	CASSLPWDNSPLHF	TGTGCCAGCAGCCTTCCGTGGGATAATTCACCCCTCCACTTT
-	TRBV20-1	TRBJ1-5	-	CSARFVGRGSSVGNQPQHF	TGCAGTGCTAGATTCGTCGGCAGGGGTTCATCGGTAGGCAATCAGCCCCAGCATTTT
-	TRBV11-2	TRBJ2-3	TRBD2	CASSLDKAGGADTQYF	TGTGCCAGCAGCTTAGATAAGGCGGGAGGCGCAGATACGCAGTATTTT
-	TRBV5-1	TRBJ1-1	TRBD1	CASSLVKQGGWTEAFF	TGCGCCAGCAGCTTGGTAAAGCAGGGGGGTTGGACTGAAGCTTTCTTT
-	TRBV10-2	TRBJ2-5	TRBD2	CASKLAGGPQETQYF	TGCGCCAGCAAACTAGCGGGGGGCCCCCAAGAGACCCAGTACTTC
-	TRBV5-1	TRBJ2-2	-	CASSLTGITGELFF	TGCGCCAGCAGCTTAACAGGGATCACCGGGGAGCTGTTTTTT
few	TRBV4-3	TRBJ2-3	-	CASSQDGAGSVDTQYF	TGCGCCAGCAGCCAAGATGGCGCAGGGAGCGTGGATACGCAGTATTTT
few	TRBV18	TRBJ1-1	-	CASSPPEGGGVNTEAFF	TGTGCCAGCTCACCACCAGAGGGCGGCGGGGTGAACACTGAAGCTTTCTTT
-	TRBV6-5	TRBJ2-2	-	CASSYSRTGGELFF	TGTGCCAGCAGTTACTCGAGAACCGGCGGGGAGCTGTTTTTT